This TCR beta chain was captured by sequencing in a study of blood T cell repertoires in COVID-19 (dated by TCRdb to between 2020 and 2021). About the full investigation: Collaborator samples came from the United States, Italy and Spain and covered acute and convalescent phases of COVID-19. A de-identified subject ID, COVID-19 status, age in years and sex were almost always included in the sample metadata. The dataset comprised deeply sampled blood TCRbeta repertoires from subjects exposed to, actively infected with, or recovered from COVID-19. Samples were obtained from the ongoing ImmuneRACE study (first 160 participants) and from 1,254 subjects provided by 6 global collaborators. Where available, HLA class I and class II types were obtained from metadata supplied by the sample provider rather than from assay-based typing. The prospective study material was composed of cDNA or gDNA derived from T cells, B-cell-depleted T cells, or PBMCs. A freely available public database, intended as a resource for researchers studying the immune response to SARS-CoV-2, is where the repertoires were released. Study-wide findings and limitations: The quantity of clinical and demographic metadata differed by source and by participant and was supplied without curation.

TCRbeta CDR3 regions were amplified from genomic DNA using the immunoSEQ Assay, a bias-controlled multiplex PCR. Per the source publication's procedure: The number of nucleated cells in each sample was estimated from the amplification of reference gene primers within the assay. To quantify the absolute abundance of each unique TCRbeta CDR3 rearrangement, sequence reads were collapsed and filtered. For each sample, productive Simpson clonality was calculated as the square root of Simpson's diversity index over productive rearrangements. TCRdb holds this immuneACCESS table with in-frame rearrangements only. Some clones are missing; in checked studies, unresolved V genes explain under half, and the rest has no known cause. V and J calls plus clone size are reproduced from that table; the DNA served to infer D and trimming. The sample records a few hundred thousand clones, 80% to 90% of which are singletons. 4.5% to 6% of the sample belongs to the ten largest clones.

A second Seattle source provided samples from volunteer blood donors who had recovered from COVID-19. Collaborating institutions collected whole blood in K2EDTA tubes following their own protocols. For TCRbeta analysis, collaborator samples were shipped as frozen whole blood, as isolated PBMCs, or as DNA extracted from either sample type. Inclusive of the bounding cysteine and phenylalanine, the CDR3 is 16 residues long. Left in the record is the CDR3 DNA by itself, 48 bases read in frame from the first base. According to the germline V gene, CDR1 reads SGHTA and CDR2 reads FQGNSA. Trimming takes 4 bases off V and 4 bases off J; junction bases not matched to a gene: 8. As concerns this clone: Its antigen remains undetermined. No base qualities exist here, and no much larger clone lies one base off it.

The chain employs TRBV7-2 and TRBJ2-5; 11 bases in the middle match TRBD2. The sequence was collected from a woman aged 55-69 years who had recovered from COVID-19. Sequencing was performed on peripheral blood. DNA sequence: TGTGCCAGCAGCTCTGTCGGGACTAGCGGATTAGAGACCCAGTACTTC. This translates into CASSSVGTSGLETQYF.